This T cell receptor (beta chain) appears in the sequencing data of a study of OX40 agonist ivuxolimab in advanced cancers. Background on the study: Dosing consisted of intravenous ivuxolimab at 0.01 to 10 mg/kg every 2 weeks.

In regard to this clone: What it recognizes is unknown.

The protocol was immunoSEQ multiplex PCR, while the TCRdb copy is restricted to in-frame clones and leaves out a portion. Of tens of thousands of clones in the sample, about 74% were seen once. Study outcomes and limitations: In CD8+ T cells, expanded clones were on average more numerous than in CD4+.

The CDR3 is 16 amino acids. The V and J ends lost 0 bases and 2 bases, in that order; junction bases with no gene match: 7. CDR1 and CDR2 (germline): SGHRS, YFSETQ. Sequenced material: CD4+ or CD8+ T cells sorted from blood, taken in a trial of the OX40 agonist ivuxolimab. V and J are TRBV5-1 and TRBJ1-1; TRBD1 aligns across 7 bases. The TCR originated in an adult with an advanced solid tumor such as melanoma, head and neck, liver or kidney cancer. The CDR3 spells CASSLVPDRANTEAFF. The CDR3, as DNA: TGCGCCAGCAGCTTGGTCCCTGACAGGGCCAACACTGAAGCTTTCTTT.